A selection of T cell receptor beta chains follows, all from one sample in a study of T cells in Graves' hyperthyroidism and ophthalmopathy. TCRdb re-called the multiplex PCR reads with MiXCR, one entry per CDR3 protein. There are fewer than 750,000 distinct CDR3 sequences in the sample; about 45% occur only once, and around 7.7% lies in the top ten. Sequenced material: peripheral blood or thyroid tissue (not recorded which). These receptors were collected from a woman between 18 and 29 years old with Graves' hyperthyroidism. Both conserved end residues are part of each CDR3. A D gene is named only where the DNA matches it firmly.

D gene	V gene	CDR3 protein
-	TRBV6-5	CASSRRTGADTQYF
TRBD1	TRBV7-9	CASSSAGTANYGYTF
TRBD1	TRBV27	CASSLSGQVFKGEHF
-	TRBV6-2/TRBV6-3	CASSYTSTGNQPQHF
TRBD1	TRBV10-3	CAISESGQGENQPQHF
-	TRBV20-1	CSATHFPYPGGYTF
-	TRBV7-2	CASSWSLGEKLFF
TRBD2	TRBV24-1	CATSDPGLAGATDTQYF
TRBD1	TRBV28	CASSLDRGTGYTF
TRBD1	TRBV29-1	CSVAGTGVMAEAFF
-	TRBV2	CASSGDAAYEHF
TRBD1	TRBV24-1	CATTPGTGHLPTSTEQYF
-	TRBV20-1	CSATGQPGRMATEAFF
-	TRBV3-1	CASSQGQNNSPLHF
-	TRBV13	CASSPGDGAPRGYTF
-	TRBV4-1	CASSQVGNQPQHF
TRBD1	TRBV20-1	CSARVRASGGSQPQHF
-	TRBV12-3/TRBV12-4	CASSLRTWGTEAFF
TRBD1	TRBV20-1	CSARRRSGGAMNTEAFF
TRBD1	TRBV5-1	CASSPTGQEYYGYTF
-	TRBV18	CASSMNTEAFF
TRBD2	TRBV6-5	CASAMSLAGVGTQYF
-	TRBV29-1	CSVGSVGGQPQHF